What follows is one T cell receptor (beta chain) and its context. TCRdb reanalysed the 5' RACE reads using MiXCR and keeps one entry per CDR3 protein. The table lists about 99,000 distinct CDR3 sequences, approximately 5.5% of them singletons. V was pared by 4 bases and J by 5 bases, with 5 bases of the junction left unmatched. There are 14 residues in the CDR3. CDR1 and CDR2 (germline): SQVTM, ANQGSEA. These data belong to a study of T cells after yellow fever vaccination. The clonotype originates from a man between 18 and 29 years old who received the YFV17D yellow fever vaccine. The chain recombines TRBV29-1 with TRBJ2-1; 10 bases fit TRBD2. Sequenced here: CD8+ T cells sorted from PBMCs, sampled 10 days after the yellow fever booster vaccination. Written as DNA, the CDR3 is TGCAGCGTTGCATCTAGCGGGGGACACAATGAGCAGTTCTTC. Its protein is CSVASSGGHNEQFF.